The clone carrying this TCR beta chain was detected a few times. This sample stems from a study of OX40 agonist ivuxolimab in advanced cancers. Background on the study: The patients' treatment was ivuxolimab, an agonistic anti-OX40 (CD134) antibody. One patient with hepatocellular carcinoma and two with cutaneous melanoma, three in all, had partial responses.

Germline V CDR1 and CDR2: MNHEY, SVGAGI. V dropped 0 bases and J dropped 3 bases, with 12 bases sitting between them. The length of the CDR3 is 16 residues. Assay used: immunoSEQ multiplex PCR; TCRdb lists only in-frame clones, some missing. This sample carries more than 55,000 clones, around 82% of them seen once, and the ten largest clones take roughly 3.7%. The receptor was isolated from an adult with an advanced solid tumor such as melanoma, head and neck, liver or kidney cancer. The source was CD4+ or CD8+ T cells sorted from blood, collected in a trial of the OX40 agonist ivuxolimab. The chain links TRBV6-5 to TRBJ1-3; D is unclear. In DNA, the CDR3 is TGTGCCAGCAGTTACTCAGAAAAAGCGGGTGGAAACACCATATATTTT. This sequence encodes CASSYSEKAGGNTIYF.